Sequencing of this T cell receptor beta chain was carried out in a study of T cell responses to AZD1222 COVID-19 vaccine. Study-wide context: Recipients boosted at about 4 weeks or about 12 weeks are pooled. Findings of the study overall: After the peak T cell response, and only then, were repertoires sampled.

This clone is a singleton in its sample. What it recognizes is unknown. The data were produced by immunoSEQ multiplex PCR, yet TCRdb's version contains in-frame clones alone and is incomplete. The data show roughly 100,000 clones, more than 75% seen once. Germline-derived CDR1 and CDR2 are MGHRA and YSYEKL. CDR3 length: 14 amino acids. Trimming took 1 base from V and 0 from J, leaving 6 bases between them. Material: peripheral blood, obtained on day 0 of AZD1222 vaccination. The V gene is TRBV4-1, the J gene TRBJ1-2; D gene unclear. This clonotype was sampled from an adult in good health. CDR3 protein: CASSQVATNYGYTF. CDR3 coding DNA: TGCGCCAGCAGCCAAGTAGCCACTAACTATGGCTACACCTTC.